Sequencing of this TCR beta chain was carried out in a study of OX40 agonist ivuxolimab in advanced cancers. At the level of the study: Dose-escalation cases comprised hepatocellular carcinoma, melanoma, renal cell or head and neck cancer. General study points: On average, a greater number of expanded clones characterised CD8+ T cells relative to CD4+.

The germline gives CDR1 MNHEY, CDR2 SMNVEV (reference sequence). The trim removed 6 bases at V and 6 bases at J, leaving 7 bases unmatched. CDR3 size: 13 residues. As concerns this clone: The antigen remains undetermined.

TCRdb's copy holds only in-frame clones and misses some; the assay was immunoSEQ multiplex PCR. The sample gives approximately 74,000 clones, 85% to 95% of which show up once; 0.25% to 0.35% is in the top ten. The origin of this receptor is an adult with an advanced solid tumor such as melanoma, head and neck, liver or kidney cancer. The specimen was CD4+ or CD8+ T cells sorted from blood, collected in a trial of the OX40 agonist ivuxolimab. The V and J genes are TRBV27 and TRBJ1-1; 7 bases are a match to TRBD1. In DNA form, the CDR3 reads TGTGCCAGCAGGGTTTACAGGGGCTCTGAAGCTTTCTTT. Translated: CASRVYRGSEAFF.